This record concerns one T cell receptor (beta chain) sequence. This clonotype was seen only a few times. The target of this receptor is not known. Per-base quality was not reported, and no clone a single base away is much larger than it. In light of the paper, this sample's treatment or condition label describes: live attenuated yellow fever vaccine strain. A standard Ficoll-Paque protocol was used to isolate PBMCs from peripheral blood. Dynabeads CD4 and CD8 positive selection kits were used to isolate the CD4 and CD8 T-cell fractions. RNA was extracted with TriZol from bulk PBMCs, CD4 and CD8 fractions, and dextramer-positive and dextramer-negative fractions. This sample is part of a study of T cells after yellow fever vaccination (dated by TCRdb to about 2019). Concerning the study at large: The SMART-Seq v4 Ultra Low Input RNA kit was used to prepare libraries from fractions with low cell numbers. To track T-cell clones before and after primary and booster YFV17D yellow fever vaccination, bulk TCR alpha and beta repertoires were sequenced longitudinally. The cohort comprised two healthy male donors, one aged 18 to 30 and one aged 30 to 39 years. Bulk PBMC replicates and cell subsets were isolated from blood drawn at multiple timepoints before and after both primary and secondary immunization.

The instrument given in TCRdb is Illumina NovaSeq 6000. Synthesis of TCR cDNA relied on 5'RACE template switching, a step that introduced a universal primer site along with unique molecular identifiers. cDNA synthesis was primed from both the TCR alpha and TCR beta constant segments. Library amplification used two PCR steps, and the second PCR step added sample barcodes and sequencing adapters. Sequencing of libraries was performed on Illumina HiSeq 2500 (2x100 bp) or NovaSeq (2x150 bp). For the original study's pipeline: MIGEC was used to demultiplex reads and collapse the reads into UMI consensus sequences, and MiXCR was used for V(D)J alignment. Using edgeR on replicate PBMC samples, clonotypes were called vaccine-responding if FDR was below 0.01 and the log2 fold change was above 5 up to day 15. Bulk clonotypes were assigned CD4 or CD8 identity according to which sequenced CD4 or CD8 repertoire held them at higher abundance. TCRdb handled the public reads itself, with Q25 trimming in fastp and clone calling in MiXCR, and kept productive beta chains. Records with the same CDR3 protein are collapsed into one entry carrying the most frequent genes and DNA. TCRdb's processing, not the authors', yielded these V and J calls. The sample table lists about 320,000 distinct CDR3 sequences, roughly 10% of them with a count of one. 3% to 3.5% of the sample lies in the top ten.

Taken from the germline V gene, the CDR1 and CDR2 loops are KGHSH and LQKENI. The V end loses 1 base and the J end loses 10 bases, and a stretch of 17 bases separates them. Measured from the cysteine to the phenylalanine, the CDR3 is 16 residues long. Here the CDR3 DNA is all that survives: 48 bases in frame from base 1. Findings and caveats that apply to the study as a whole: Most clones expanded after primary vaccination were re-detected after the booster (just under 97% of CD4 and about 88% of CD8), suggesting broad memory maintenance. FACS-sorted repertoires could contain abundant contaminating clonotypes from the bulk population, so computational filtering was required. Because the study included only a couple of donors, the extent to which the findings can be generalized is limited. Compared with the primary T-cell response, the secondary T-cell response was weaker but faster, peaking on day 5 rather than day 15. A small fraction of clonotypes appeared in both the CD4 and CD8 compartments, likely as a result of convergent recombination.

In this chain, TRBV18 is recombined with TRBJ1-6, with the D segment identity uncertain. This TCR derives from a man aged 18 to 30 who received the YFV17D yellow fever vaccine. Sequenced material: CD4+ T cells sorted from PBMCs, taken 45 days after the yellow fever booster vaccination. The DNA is TGTGCCAGCTCACCACAGTCGGACGGCAGAGGATCACCCCTCCACTTT. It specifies CASSPQSDGRGSPLHF.